The clone carrying this T cell receptor beta chain occurred many times. Antigen: not known. The entry originates in a study of T-cell reconstitution after alpha-beta-depleted transplantation in children. The CDR3 runs 14 residues. Per germline, CDR1 DFQATT and CDR2 SNEGSKA (reference sequence). With 3 bases removed from V and 5 bases from J, the gap between germline ends came to 16 bases. Study-wide points: There were some patients whose high TCRbeta diversity at day 60 came from surviving recipient T cells and thymic progenitors.

TCRbeta library preparation incorporated unique molecular identifiers. TCRdb re-called the PCR reads with MiXCR, one entry per CDR3 protein. The data contain about 18,000 distinct CDR3 sequences, approximately 5.5% of them singletons. Here the sequenced sample was PBMCs, taken before TCRalphabeta/CD19-depleted stem cell transplant. This sequence was found in a boy aged 5-17 years with acute lymphoblastic leukemia, due to receive a stem cell transplant. The J gene is TRBJ2-5, the V gene TRBV20-1; D not certain. Here the CDR3 DNA reads TGCAGTGCTAGTCGGCCGACCTGGTCTGAGACCCAGTACTTC. Residues: CSASRPTWSETQYF.